This is a list of T cell receptor beta chains from one sample in a study of cytomegalovirus exposure and HLA in healthy donors. Using immunoSEQ multiplex PCR, the repertoire was profiled, and TCRdb retains in-frame clones only, with some absent. Counted here are around 130,000 clones, 75% to 90% occurring once; the ten biggest clones make up 1.2%. Source material: PBMCs. The receptors were gathered from a female donor in good health and CMV-seronegative. CDR3s include the opening cysteine and the closing phenylalanine or tryptophan. A D gene is named only where the DNA matches it firmly. The size field is filled for only some rows; it gives once, few, many or a size class.

J: TRBJ1-1; size: -; D: TRBD1; V: TRBV6-5; DNA: TGTGCCAGCAGTTACACCCTGGGGACAGAAGAAGCTTTCTTT; CDR3: CASSYTLGTEEAFF
J: TRBJ2-1; size: once; D: -; V: TRBV7-9; DNA: TGTGCCAGCAGCCCCCCCATTCGTCGGGGCAATGAGCAGTTCTTC; CDR3: CASSPPIRRGNEQFF
J: TRBJ2-7; size: -; D: -; V: TRBV5-1; DNA: TGCGCCAGCAGCCCCTCAGGGGGGAGCTCCTACGAGCAGTACTTC; CDR3: CASSPSGGSSYEQYF
J: TRBJ1-2; size: -; D: TRBD1; V: TRBV6-5; DNA: TGTGCCAGCAGTTCCTGGGACAGGAAGGGTTATGGCTACACCTTC; CDR3: CASSSWDRKGYGYTF
J: TRBJ2-1; size: few; D: -; V: TRBV5-1; DNA: TGCGCCAGTTACGGACTCGACAATGAGCAGTTCTTC; CDR3: CASYGLDNEQFF
J: TRBJ1-5; size: once; D: -; V: TRBV7-3; DNA: TGTGCCAGCAGCCCCAGAAATCAGCCCCAGCATTTT; CDR3: CASSPRNQPQHF
J: TRBJ2-3; size: -; D: TRBD1; V: TRBV5-1; DNA: TGCGCCAGCAGCGGTGGGACAGGGGGCGGCACAGATACGCAGTATTTT; CDR3: CASSGGTGGGTDTQYF
J: TRBJ2-7; size: -; D: -; V: TRBV6-4; DNA: TGTGCCAGCAGTGACCCCCGGGACTCTTACTACGAGCAGTACTTC; CDR3: CASSDPRDSYYEQYF
J: TRBJ2-1; size: -; D: -; V: TRBV10-3; DNA: TGTGCCATCAGTGCCGGGGGTGAGCAGTTCTTC; CDR3: CAISAGGEQFF
J: TRBJ1-1; size: -; D: -; V: TRBV18; DNA: TGTGCCAGCTCACCACTTTCACAGGGCGATAACACTGAAGCTTTCTTT; CDR3: CASSPLSQGDNTEAFF
J: TRBJ1-1; size: few; D: TRBD1; V: TRBV6-5; DNA: TGTGCCAGCTCACAGGGGACTGAAGCTTTCTTT; CDR3: CASSQGTEAFF
J: TRBJ1-1; size: -; D: -; V: TRBV27; DNA: TGTGCCAGCAGTTTTACAGCTGCCAGCGAAGCTTTCTTT; CDR3: CASSFTAASEAFF
J: TRBJ2-5; size: -; D: TRBD2; V: TRBV6-5; DNA: TGTGCCAGCGGGACTAGTGATACAGAGACCCAGTACTTC; CDR3: CASGTSDTETQYF
J: TRBJ1-5; size: -; D: -; V: TRBV19; DNA: TGTGCCAGTCAGGGATCAGGACAGCCCCAGCATTTT; CDR3: CASQGSGQPQHF
J: TRBJ2-3; size: -; D: TRBD2; V: TRBV2; DNA: TGTGCCAGCAGCCCCCTAGCGGACCCTTCCACAGATACGCAGTATTTT; CDR3: CASSPLADPSTDTQYF
J: TRBJ1-2; size: -; D: TRBD1; V: TRBV6-5; DNA: TGTGCCAGCAGCGGTAGAGGACAGGGAATGGATGGCTACACCTTC; CDR3: CASSGRGQGMDGYTF
J: TRBJ2-5; size: -; D: TRBD2; V: TRBV29-1; DNA: TGCAGCGTTGATTTCGGCGGGAGAGAGACCCAGTACTTC; CDR3: CSVDFGGRETQYF
J: TRBJ2-7; size: -; D: TRBD2; V: TRBV6-5; DNA: TGTGCCAGCAGTAACCTAGCGGGAGGGTTCTACGAGCAGTACTTC; CDR3: CASSNLAGGFYEQYF
J: TRBJ2-7; size: once; D: -; V: TRBV5-4; DNA: TGTGCCAGCAGCCCGGAGGGGTGGAACTACGAGCAGTACTTC; CDR3: CASSPEGWNYEQYF
J: TRBJ1-4; size: -; D: -; V: TRBV15; DNA: TGTGCCACCAGCGCCGCAGGGATTGCTAATGAAAAACTGTTTTTT; CDR3: CATSAAGIANEKLFF
J: TRBJ2-5; size: -; D: -; V: TRBV27; DNA: TGTGCCAGCAGTTTATGGGGGGGGCAGTCCCAGTACTTC; CDR3: CASSLWGGQSQYF
J: TRBJ2-7; size: -; D: -; V: TRBV28; DNA: TGTGCCAGCAGTCCCGACGAGCAGTACTTC; CDR3: CASSPDEQYF
J: TRBJ1-2; size: -; D: TRBD1; V: TRBV6-6; DNA: TGTGCCAGCAGTTACTCCGACAGGGTTTCCTATGGCTACACCTTC; CDR3: CASSYSDRVSYGYTF
J: TRBJ2-7; size: once; D: -; V: TRBV5-4; DNA: TGTGCCAGCAAGGGGGAAAGTTACGAGCAGTACTTC; CDR3: CASKGESYEQYF
J: TRBJ2-5; size: once; D: TRBD1; V: TRBV6-5; DNA: TGTGCCAGCAGTGGATGGACAGGAGACCAAGAGACCCAGTACTTC; CDR3: CASSGWTGDQETQYF
J: TRBJ1-1; size: -; D: -; V: TRBV6-6; DNA: TGTGCCACGGGGAGGGTCAATGAAGCTTTCTTT; CDR3: CATGRVNEAFF
J: TRBJ2-5; size: -; D: TRBD1; V: TRBV29-1; DNA: TGCAGCGCGGACAGGGTGGGGGAGACCCAGTACTTC; CDR3: CSADRVGETQYF
J: TRBJ2-1; size: -; D: -; V: TRBV7-9; DNA: TGTGCCAGCAGCCTGCGGGACTTGTTTTACAATGAGCAGTTCTTC; CDR3: CASSLRDLFYNEQFF
J: TRBJ2-7; size: -; D: TRBD2; V: TRBV5-1; DNA: TGCGCCAGCAGCTCGGGGACTAGCGGAGTCGAGCAGTACTTC; CDR3: CASSSGTSGVEQYF
J: TRBJ2-1; size: -; D: TRBD1; V: TRBV29-1; DNA: TGCAGCGTGATGGGACAGACTACCAACAATGAGCAGTTCTTC; CDR3: CSVMGQTTNNEQFF
J: TRBJ2-3; size: -; D: TRBD2; V: TRBV2; DNA: TGTGCCAGCAGGGGTAGCGGGAGCCCCACAGATACGCAGTATTTT; CDR3: CASRGSGSPTDTQYF
J: TRBJ2-3; size: -; D: -; V: TRBV4-1; DNA: TGCGCCAGCAGCCAAGTAGCGTTGAGCATAGATACGCAGTATTTT; CDR3: CASSQVALSIDTQYF
J: TRBJ2-7; size: -; D: -; V: TRBV27; DNA: TGTGCCAGCAGTCAAAATATGAGAGTCTACGAGCAGTACTTC; CDR3: CASSQNMRVYEQYF
J: TRBJ2-3; size: once; D: TRBD2; V: TRBV2; DNA: TGTGCCAGCAGCCCGGGACTAGACACAGATACGCAGTATTTT; CDR3: CASSPGLDTDTQYF
J: TRBJ2-3; size: -; D: -; V: TRBV7-9; DNA: TGTGCCAGCAGCTTGACTGAATATAGCACAGATACGCAGTATTTT; CDR3: CASSLTEYSTDTQYF
J: TRBJ2-7; size: -; D: -; V: TRBV28; DNA: TGTGCCAGCAGTTTACCCCGGACAGTATACGAGCAGTACTTC; CDR3: CASSLPRTVYEQYF
J: TRBJ2-1; size: -; D: -; V: TRBV5-8; DNA: TGTGCCAGCAGCTTTGTCGACAATGAGCAGTTCTTC; CDR3: CASSFVDNEQFF
J: TRBJ1-4; size: -; D: -; V: TRBV2; DNA: TGTGCCAGCAGTGAATGGGGGGGCAGTAGGGAAAAACTGTTTTTT; CDR3: CASSEWGGSREKLFF
J: TRBJ1-5; size: -; D: TRBD1; V: TRBV4-2; DNA: TGTGCCAGCAGCCAAGACGGACAGGATCAGCCCCAGCATTTT; CDR3: CASSQDGQDQPQHF
J: TRBJ1-5; size: -; D: -; V: TRBV28; DNA: TGTGCCAGCAGTTTGACGGGTCCCCAGCATTTT; CDR3: CASSLTGPQHF
J: TRBJ2-1; size: few; D: -; V: TRBV10-1; DNA: TGCGCCAGCAGTGATACGGTGGAGAGGGTTGAGCAGTTCTTC; CDR3: CASSDTVERVEQFF
J: TRBJ2-3; size: -; D: TRBD2; V: TRBV2; DNA: TGTGCCAGCAGTGAAGCACTGGGACTAGCCGCAGAAACAGATACGCAGTATTTT; CDR3: CASSEALGLAAETDTQYF
J: TRBJ2-7; size: -; D: -; V: TRBV6-1; DNA: TGTGCCAGCAGCATTCCCGGGTCCCGGTCATACGAGCAGTACTTC; CDR3: CASSIPGSRSYEQYF
J: TRBJ2-1; size: once; D: -; V: TRBV28; DNA: TGTGCCAGCAAGGAGCGGTACAATGAGCAGTTCTTC; CDR3: CASKERYNEQFF
J: TRBJ2-7; size: -; D: TRBD2; V: TRBV27; DNA: TGTGCCAGCAGTCCTTTCCCCTCCCCTAGCGGGAGGGAGCAGTACTTC; CDR3: CASSPFPSPSGREQYF
J: TRBJ2-5; size: few; D: TRBD2; V: TRBV30; DNA: TGTGCCCGTAGCGGGAGCGGTCAGACCCAGTACTTC; CDR3: CARSGSGQTQYF
J: TRBJ2-3; size: few; D: -; V: TRBV7-9; DNA: TGTGCCAGCAGCTTACACAGGGACGATACGCAGTATTTT; CDR3: CASSLHRDDTQYF
J: TRBJ2-5; size: -; D: TRBD1; V: TRBV10-3; DNA: TGTGCCATCAGTGGGGGACAGGGACGATCAGAGACCCAGTACTTC; CDR3: CAISGGQGRSETQYF